The clone carrying this T cell receptor (beta chain) was found a few times. Its antigen is undetermined. Primed by a sample-barcoded 5' primer and a J-beta primer mix, a second PCR proceeded for about 6 to 11 cycles. MiXCR, run by TCRdb on the 5' RACE reads, gives a single entry per CDR3 protein. The repertoire holds roughly 930,000 distinct CDR3 sequences, with roughly 52% as singletons. The sample belongs to a study of blood T cells in healthy people across ages. This CDR3 has 13 amino acids. V was shortened by 1 base and J by 5 bases, with 8 bases between the two germline ends. Germline lookup yields CDR1 LGHNA and CDR2 YNFKEQ. General study points: It was held that the diversity estimates obtained from one million T cells were underestimates. No one knew whether donors had CMV, which possibly confounded expanded clonotype changes. Any conclusive comparison of naive versus antigen-experienced cells was prevented by using unsorted PBMCs. Age advanced and TCR beta diversity per million T cells fell, roughly linearly.

The chain uses TRBV4-2 and TRBJ2-5; weak D call: TRBD2 (6 bases). The material sequenced was blood. This TCR came from a man aged 25-45 years in good health. The CDR3 nucleotides are TGTGCCAGCAGCCAAGGGGAGGTGGAGACCCAGTACTTC. Amino acids: CASSQGEVETQYF.